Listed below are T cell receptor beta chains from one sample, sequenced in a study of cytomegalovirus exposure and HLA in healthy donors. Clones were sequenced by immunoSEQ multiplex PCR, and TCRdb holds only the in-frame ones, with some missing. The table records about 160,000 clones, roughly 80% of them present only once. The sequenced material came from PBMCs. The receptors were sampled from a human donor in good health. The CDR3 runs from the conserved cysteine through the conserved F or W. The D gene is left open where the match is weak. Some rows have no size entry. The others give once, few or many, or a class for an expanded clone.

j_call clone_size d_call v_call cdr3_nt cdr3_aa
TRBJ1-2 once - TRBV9 TGTGCCAGCAGCCCGGCCGGAGGCGGGCTCCCCCCCTTC CASSPAGGGLPPF
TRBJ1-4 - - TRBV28 TGTGCCAGCAGTGCGCAGGGGTTTCGAGAAGAAAAACTGTTTTTT CASSAQGFREEKLFF
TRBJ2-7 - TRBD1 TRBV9 TGTGCCAGCAGCGCGGGACAGGGGATATACTACGAGCAGTACTTC CASSAGQGIYYEQYF
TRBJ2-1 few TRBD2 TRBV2 TGTGCCAGCAGTGACCCTGCAATAGCGGGGGGGCCCCACTACAATGAGCAGTTCTTC CASSDPAIAGGPHYNEQFF
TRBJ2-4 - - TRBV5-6 TGTGCCAGCAGCCTCACTTGGACACAACGAGCCAAAAACATTCAGTACTTC CASSLTWTQRAKNIQYF
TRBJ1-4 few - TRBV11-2 TGTGCCAGCAGCTTAGGGCCGAGCGAAGACCTGTTTTTT CASSLGPSEDLFF
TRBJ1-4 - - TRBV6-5 TGTGCCAGCAGATCCCGTGGGACGGAGGGGGAAAAACTGTTTTTT CASRSRGTEGEKLFF
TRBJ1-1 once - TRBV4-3 TGCGCCAGCAGCCACTCATTAGCCCTTGACAGCTTGAACACTGAAGCTTTCTTT CASSHSLALDSLNTEAFF
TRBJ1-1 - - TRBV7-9 TGTGCCAGCAGCTCCGACTCCGTTTTGGGCACTGAAGCTTTCTTT CASSSDSVLGTEAFF
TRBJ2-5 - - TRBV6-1 TGTGCCAGCGGGGACACCAAACAAGAGACCCAGTACTTC CASGDTKQETQYF
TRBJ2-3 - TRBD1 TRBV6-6 TGTGCCAGCACCCAACGGGACAGGGAAACAGATACGCAGTATTTT CASTQRDRETDTQYF
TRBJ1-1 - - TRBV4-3 TGCGCCAGCAGCCAAGATGCAGAGAACACTGAAGCTTTCTTT CASSQDAENTEAFF
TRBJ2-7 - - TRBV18 TGTGCCAGCTCACCACGTGGTGGGAGCGAGCAGTACTTC CASSPRGGSEQYF
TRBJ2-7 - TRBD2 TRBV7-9 TGTGCCAGCGTGGGAGGGAATAACCACGAGCAGTACTTC CASVGGNNHEQYF
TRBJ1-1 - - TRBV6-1 TGTGCCAGCATCGAGGCAGCTTGGTCCACTGAAGCTTTCTTT CASIEAAWSTEAFF
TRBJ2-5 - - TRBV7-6 TGTGCCAGCAGCTTAGTTGGTCGGGGATTGGGGACCCAGTACTTC CASSLVGRGLGTQYF
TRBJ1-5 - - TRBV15 TGTGCCACCAGTAGCCGAAATCAGCCCCAGCATTTT CATSSRNQPQHF
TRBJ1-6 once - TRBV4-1 TGCGCCAGCAGCCAATACGCGACAGAGAGTTCACCCCTCCACTTT CASSQYATESSPLHF
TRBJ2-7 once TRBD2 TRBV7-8 TGTGCCAGCAGCTATGGGACTAGTCGCTACGAGCAGTACTTC CASSYGTSRYEQYF
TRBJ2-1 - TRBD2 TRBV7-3 TGTGCCAGCAGCGCGAAGGTAGCGGGGGAGTACAATGAGCAGTTCTTC CASSAKVAGEYNEQFF
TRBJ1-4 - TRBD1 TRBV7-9 TGTGCCAGCAGCTGGACAGGGGGTAATGAAAAACTGTTTTTT CASSWTGGNEKLFF
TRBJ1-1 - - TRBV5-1 TGCGCCAGCAGCTCAACAAGGAACACTGAAGCTTTCTTT CASSSTRNTEAFF
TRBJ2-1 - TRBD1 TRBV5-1 TGCGCCAGCAGTCTGGGGACAGAGGGCTACAATGAGCAGTTCTTC CASSLGTEGYNEQFF
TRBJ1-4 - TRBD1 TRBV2 TGTGCCAGCGCGGGGACAGACTCTGCAACTAATGAAAAACTGTTTTTT CASAGTDSATNEKLFF
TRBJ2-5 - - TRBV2 TGTGCCAGCAGTGAAGCGCAGGGGCGAGAGACCCAGTACTTC CASSEAQGRETQYF
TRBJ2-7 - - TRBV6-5 TGTGCCAGCAGCGACAGGAGATACGAGCAGTACTTC CASSDRRYEQYF
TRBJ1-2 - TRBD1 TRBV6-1 TGTGCCAGCAGTGAGGGACAGGGGATAGTCTATGGCTACACCTTC CASSEGQGIVYGYTF
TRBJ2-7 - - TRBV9 TGTGCCAGCAGCGTAGGGGACATCGAATTCTACGAGCAGTACTTC CASSVGDIEFYEQYF
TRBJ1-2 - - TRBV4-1 TGCGCCAGCAGCCAAGGGACCTCGCGGGTTTGCGGCTACACCTTC CASSQGTSRVCGYTF
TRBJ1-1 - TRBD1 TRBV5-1 TGCGCCAGCAGCCCCAGGGGGCTCACTGAAGCTTTCTTT CASSPRGLTEAFF
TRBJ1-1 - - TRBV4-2 TGTGCCAGCAGCCAAGGCGGGACGGTGAACACTGAAGCTTTCTTT CASSQGGTVNTEAFF
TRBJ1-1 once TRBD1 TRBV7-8 TGTGCCAGCAGCTCGGGGGTCAGGGGGGACACTGAAGCTTTCTTT CASSSGVRGDTEAFF
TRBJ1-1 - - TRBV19 TGTGCCAGTAGTATAGGATGGGGCAACACTGAAGCTTTCTTT CASSIGWGNTEAFF
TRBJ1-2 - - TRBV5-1 TGCGCCAGCAGCTTGAAGGGGGACTATGGCTACACCTTC CASSLKGDYGYTF
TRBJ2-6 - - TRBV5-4 TGTGCCAGCAGCTTCACAGGGATTGGGGCCAACGTCCTGACTTTC CASSFTGIGANVLTF
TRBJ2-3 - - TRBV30 TGTGCCTGGAACGACGTCGCGACTACGATTCATCCAACAGATACGCAGTATTTT CAWNDVATTIHPTDTQYF
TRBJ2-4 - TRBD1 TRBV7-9 TGTGCCAGCAGCCATAGGGCGACAGGGGTAGCCAAAAACATTCAGTACTTC CASSHRATGVAKNIQYF
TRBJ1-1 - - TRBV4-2 TGTGCCAGCAGCCAAGATCGGGGATTAGGGACTGAAGCTTTCTTT CASSQDRGLGTEAFF
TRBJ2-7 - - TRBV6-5 TGTGCCAGCAGTTACTCCCTTGAAGAGGCCTACTACGAGCAGTACTTC CASSYSLEEAYYEQYF
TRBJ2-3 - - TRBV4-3 TGCGCCAGCAGCCAAGACGCTAACACAGATACGCAGTATTTT CASSQDANTDTQYF
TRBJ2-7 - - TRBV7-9 TGTGCCAGCAGCTTAGCGTCTAGCTCCTACGAGCAGTACTTC CASSLASSSYEQYF
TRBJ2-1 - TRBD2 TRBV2 TGTGCCAGCAGTGGCGGGCCCCACGGACTAGCGGGGGGGCCCATGAGGAATGAGCAGTTCTTC CASSGGPHGLAGGPMRNEQFF
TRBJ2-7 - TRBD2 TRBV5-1 TGCGCCAGCAGCTTGGCACTAGCGGGGGTCGAGCAGTACTTC CASSLALAGVEQYF
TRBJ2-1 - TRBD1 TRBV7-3 TGTGCCAGCAGCTTAACCCCGGGACAGGGAGGTTGGAATGAGCAGTTCTTC CASSLTPGQGGWNEQFF
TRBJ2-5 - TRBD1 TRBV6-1 TGTGCCAGCAGTGTTACCGGGACAGGGGCCGGGGAGACCCAGTACTTC CASSVTGTGAGETQYF
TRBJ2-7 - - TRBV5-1 TGCGCCAGCAGCTTATCTAGCGCCTCCTACGAGCAGTACTTC CASSLSSASYEQYF
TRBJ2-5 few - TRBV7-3 TGTGCCAGCAGCGGACAGACGCAAGAGACCCAGTACTTC CASSGQTQETQYF
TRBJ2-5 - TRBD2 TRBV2 TGTGCCAGCAGTTGGTCTCTAGCGGGGGTTCAAGAGACCCAGTACTTC CASSWSLAGVQETQYF
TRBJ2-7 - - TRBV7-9 TGTTCCAGCAGCTTCGGAGGGAAAGCCTACGAGCAGTACTTC CSSSFGGKAYEQYF
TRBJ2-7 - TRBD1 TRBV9 TGTGCCAGCAGCCCCAGTCCCGGGACAGGGGAGTTCTACGAGCAGTACTTC CASSPSPGTGEFYEQYF
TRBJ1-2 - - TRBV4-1 TGCGCCAGCAGCCAAGACTGGGCCTACACCTTC CASSQDWAYTF